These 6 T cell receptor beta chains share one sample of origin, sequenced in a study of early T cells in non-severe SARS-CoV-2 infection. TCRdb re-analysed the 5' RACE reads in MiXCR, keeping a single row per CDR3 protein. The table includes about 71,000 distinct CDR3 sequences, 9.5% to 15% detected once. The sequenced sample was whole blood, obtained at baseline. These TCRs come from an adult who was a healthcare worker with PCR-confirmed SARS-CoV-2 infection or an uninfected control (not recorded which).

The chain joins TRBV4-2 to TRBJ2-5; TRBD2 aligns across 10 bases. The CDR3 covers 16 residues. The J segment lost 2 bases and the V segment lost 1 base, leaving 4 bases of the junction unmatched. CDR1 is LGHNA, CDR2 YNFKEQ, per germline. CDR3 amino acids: CASSQVGSGGQETQYF. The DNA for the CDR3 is TGTGCCAGCAGCCAAGTAGGTAGCGGGGGGCAAGAGACCCAGTACTTC.

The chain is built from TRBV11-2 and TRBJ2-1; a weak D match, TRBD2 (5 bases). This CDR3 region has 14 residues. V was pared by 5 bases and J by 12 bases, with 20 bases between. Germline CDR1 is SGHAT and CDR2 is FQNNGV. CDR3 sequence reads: CASSPTSGSRGQFF. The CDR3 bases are TGTGCCAGCAGCCCAACTTCGGGGAGCCGGGGGCAGTTCTTC. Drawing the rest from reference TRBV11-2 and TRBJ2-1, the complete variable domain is EAGVAQSPRYKIIEKRQSVAFWCNPISGHATLYWYQQILGQGPKLLIQFQNNGVVDDSQLPKDRFSAERLKGVDSTLKIQPAKLEDSAVYLCASSPTSGSRGQFFGPGTRLTVL.

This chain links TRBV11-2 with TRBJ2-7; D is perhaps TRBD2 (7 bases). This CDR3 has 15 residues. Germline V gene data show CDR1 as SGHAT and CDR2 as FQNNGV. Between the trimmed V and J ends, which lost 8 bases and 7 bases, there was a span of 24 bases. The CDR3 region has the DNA TGTGCCAGCGCCACCTTCCCCGGGGGGCTCGGAGAGCAGTACTTC. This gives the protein CASATFPGGLGEQYF.

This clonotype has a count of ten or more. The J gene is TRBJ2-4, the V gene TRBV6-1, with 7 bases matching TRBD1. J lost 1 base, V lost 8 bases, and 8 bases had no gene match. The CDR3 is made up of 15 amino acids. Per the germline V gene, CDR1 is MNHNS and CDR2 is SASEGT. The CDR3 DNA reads TGTGCCAGCGGGGACAGCCTTTGGGCCAAAAACATTCAGTACTTC. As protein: CASGDSLWAKNIQYF.

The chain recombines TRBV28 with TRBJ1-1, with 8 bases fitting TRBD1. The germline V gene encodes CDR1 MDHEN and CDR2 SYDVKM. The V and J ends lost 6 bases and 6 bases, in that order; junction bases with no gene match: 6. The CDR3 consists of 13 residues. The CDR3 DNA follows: TGTGCCAGCAGCACAGGGGGATACGCTGAAGCTTTCTTT. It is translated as CASSTGGYAEAFF.

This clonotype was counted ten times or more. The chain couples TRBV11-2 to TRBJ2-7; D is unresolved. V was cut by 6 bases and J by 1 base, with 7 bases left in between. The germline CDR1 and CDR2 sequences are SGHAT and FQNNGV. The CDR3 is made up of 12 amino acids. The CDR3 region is CASRIGSYEQYF. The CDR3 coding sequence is TGTGCCAGCAGGATTGGATCCTACGAGCAGTACTTC.